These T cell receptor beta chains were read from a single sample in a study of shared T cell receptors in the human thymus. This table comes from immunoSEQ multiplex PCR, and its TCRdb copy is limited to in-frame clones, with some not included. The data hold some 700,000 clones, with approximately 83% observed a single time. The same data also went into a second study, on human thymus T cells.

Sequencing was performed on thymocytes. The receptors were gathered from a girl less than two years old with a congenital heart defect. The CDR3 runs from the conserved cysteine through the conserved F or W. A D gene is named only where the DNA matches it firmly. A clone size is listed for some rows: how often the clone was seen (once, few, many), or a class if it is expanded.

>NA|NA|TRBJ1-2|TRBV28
TGTGCCAGCAGCATTTACGGACCGACTAGGTACTATGGCTACACCTTC
CASSIYGPTRYYGYTF
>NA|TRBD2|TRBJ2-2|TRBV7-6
TGTGCCAGCAGCACTCGTCGAGAGCGGGGGACCGGGGAGCTGTTTTTT
CASSTRRERGTGELFF
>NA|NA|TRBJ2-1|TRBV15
TGTGCCACCAGCAGAGATGGGAGGAGAGGGGAGTCCTACAATGAGCAGTTCTTC
CATSRDGRRGESYNEQFF
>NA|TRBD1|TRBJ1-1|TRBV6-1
TGTGCCAGCAGCCCGGGACAGGTATATAACACTGAAGCTTTCTTT
CASSPGQVYNTEAFF
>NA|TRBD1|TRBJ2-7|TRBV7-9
TGTGCCAGCAGCCTCCGGGACAGCCTCACCTACGAGCAGTACTTC
CASSLRDSLTYEQYF
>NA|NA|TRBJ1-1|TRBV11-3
TGTGCCAGCAGCTTATCAGGGTTGGACACTGAAGCTTTCTTT
CASSLSGLDTEAFF
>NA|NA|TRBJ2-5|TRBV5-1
TGCGCCAGCAGCCCTCACTTCTTACCCGAAGAGACCCAGTACTTC
CASSPHFLPEETQYF
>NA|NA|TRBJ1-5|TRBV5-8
TGTGCCAGCTTCCCTTTACCGGAGGGAGGTAGCAATCAGCCCCAGCATTTT
CASFPLPEGGSNQPQHF
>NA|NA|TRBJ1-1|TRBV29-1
TGCAGCGTTGATACAGGACGAAAGAACACTGAAGCTTTCTTT
CSVDTGRKNTEAFF
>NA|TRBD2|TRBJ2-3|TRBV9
TGTGCCAGCAGCTTCGGACTAGCGTGGGATACGCAGTATTTT
CASSFGLAWDTQYF
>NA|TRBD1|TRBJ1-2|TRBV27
TGTGCCAGCAGTCCATCAATCATCTCCGGGACAGAAGGAGGGGACGGTATGGGCTATGGCTACACCTTC
CASSPSIISGTEGGDGMGYGYTF
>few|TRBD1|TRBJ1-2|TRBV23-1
TGCGCCAGCAGTCAAGCCCCGGACAGGCCTAACTATGGCTACACCTTC
CASSQAPDRPNYGYTF
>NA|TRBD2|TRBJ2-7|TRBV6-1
TGTGCCAGCAGTGCCGATGGACTAGCGGGGGCGCGGTCCTACGAGCAGTACTTC
CASSADGLAGARSYEQYF
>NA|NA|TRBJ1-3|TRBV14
TGTGCCAGCAGCCAAGCATACACAGGGCAGGAGACTGGAAACACCATATATTTT
CASSQAYTGQETGNTIYF
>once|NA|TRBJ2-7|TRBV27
TGTGCCAGCACTTCGTCTCCCCTCTCCTACGAGCAGTACTTC
CASTSSPLSYEQYF
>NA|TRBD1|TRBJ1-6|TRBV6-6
TGTGCCAGCGTTAGGTCCGGGACAGGGTATTCACCCCTCCACTTT
CASVRSGTGYSPLHF
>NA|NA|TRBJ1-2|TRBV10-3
TGTGCCATCAGGAAAGGAGGGGAAGGTGGCTACACCTTC
CAIRKGGEGGYTF
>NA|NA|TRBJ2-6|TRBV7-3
TGTGCCAGCAGCTCGGACAGCGCCTCTTACTCTGGGGCCAACGTCCTGACTTTC
CASSSDSASYSGANVLTF
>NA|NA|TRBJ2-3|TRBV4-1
TGCGCCAGCAGACACGTTATCACAGATACGCAGTATTTT
CASRHVITDTQYF
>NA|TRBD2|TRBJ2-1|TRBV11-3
TGTGCCAGCAGCTTAGATTCGGCTACTAGCGGGGATAATGAGCAGTTCTTC
CASSLDSATSGDNEQFF
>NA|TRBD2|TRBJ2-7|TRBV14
TGTGCCAGCAGCCAAGATAAGTGGGGACTAGTCACGGGCGAGCAGTACTTC
CASSQDKWGLVTGEQYF
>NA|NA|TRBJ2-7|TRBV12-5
TGTGCTAGTGGCCCGAAGCCGGGTTTTGGCGAGCAGTACTTC
CASGPKPGFGEQYF
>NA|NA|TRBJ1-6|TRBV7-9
TGTGCCAGCAGCTTAGAGGGGGATACAGGGCATGGTTTCCCCCTCCACTTT
CASSLEGDTGHGFPLHF
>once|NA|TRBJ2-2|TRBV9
TGTGCCAGCAGCAGAACGCAGGGGAACACCGGGGAGCTGTTTTTT
CASSRTQGNTGELFF